This T cell receptor (beta chain) appears in the sequencing data of a study of blood T cell repertoires in COVID-19. Background on the study: Researchers got acute and convalescent COVID-19 samples from the United States, Italy and Spain.

The CDR3 runs to 15 residues. Trimming cost V 6 bases and J 3 bases, with 17 bases left between them. CDR1 is MNHEY, CDR2 SVGAGI, per germline. Measured with immunoSEQ multiplex PCR; TCRdb has only the in-frame clones, and not every one. The profile covers about 220,000 clones, with nearly 90% appearing a single time and over 12% taken by the ten largest. Individuals in the exposed group had encountered a COVID-19 case within 2 weeks preceding study entry. Material: PBMCs or T cells enriched from blood (not recorded which). This sequence originates from a young man who had been exposed to COVID-19. This chain joins TRBV6-5 and TRBJ1-2; D unclear. The CDR3 DNA reads TGTGCCAGCAGGTCCAATGGAGACGCTTACTATGGCTACACCTTC. It yields the protein CASRSNGDAYYGYTF.